The 3 T cell receptor beta chains below were found in one sample sequenced in a study of T-cell memory formation after mild COVID-19. TCRdb reanalysed the 5' RACE reads using MiXCR and keeps one entry per CDR3 protein. The repertoire holds hundreds of thousands of distinct CDR3 sequences, approximately 21% seen once, with about 8.4% in the top ten. Material: PBMCs or a T cell subset sorted from them (not recorded which). All receptors come from an adult woman who had mild COVID-19 (a few samples of this study predate the infection). Cell type and time point are not known.

The rearrangement links TRBV6-6 to TRBJ1-2; possibly TRBD1 for D (5 bases). Germline CDR1 and CDR2: MNHNY and SVGAGI (reference sequence). V was shortened by 8 bases and J by 2 bases, with 15 bases between the two germline ends. The CDR3 is 14 residues long. CDR3 coding DNA: TGTGCCAGCCAGGGTGAAGTAGTGAACTATGGCTACACCTTC. It encodes CASQGEVVNYGYTF.

This chain links TRBV6-2 or TRBV6-3 with TRBJ2-1; 8 bases map to TRBD2. The CDR3 is made up of 15 amino acids. The J segment lost 7 bases and the V segment lost 0 bases, leaving 5 bases of the junction unmatched. Per the germline V gene, CDR1 is MNHEY and CDR2 is SVGEGT. In DNA form, the CDR3 reads TGTGCCAGCAGTTACTCGGGACTAGTTTCGAATGAGCAGTTCTTC. Translation: CASSYSGLVSNEQFF.

This clonotype turned up a few times. The V and J genes are TRBV6-5 and TRBJ2-2; D is perhaps TRBD1 (6 bases). The CDR3 extends over 14 amino acids. Germline lookup yields CDR1 MNHEY and CDR2 SVGAGI. V lost 7 bases and J lost 4, with 13 bases in between. CDR3 region: CASTWIGGTGELFF. CDR3 in DNA: TGTGCCAGCACCTGGATAGGGGGCACCGGGGAGCTGTTTTTT.